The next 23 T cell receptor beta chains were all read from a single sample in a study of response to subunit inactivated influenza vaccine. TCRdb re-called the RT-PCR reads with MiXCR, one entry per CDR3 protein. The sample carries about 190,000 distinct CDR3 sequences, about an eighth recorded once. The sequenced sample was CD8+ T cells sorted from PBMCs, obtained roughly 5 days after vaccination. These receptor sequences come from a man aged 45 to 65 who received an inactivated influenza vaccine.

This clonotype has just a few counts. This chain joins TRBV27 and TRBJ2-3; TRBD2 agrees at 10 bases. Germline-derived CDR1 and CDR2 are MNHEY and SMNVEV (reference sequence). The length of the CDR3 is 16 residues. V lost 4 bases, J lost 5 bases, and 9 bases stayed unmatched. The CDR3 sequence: CASSSFSSGGEDTQYF. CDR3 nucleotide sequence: TGTGCCAGCAGTTCCTTCTCTAGCGGGGGTGAAGATACGCAGTATTTT.

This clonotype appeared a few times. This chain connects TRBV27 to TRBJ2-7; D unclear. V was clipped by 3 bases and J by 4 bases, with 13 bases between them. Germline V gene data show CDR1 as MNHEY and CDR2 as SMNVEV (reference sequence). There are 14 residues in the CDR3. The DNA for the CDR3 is TGTGCCAGCAGTTTTTTGGCGGATGGGTACGAGCAGTACTTC. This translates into CASSFLADGYEQYF.

CDR3 residues: CASSLIGRNSYEQYF. In nucleotides, the CDR3 is TGTGCCAGCAGCTTAATCGGGAGGAACTCCTACGAGCAGTACTTC. This chain joins TRBV7-2 and TRBJ2-7, with 7 positions matching TRBD2. CDR3 size: 15 residues. J gave up 0 bases and V 2 bases, and 4 bases lay outside the gene matches. Germline lookup yields CDR1 SGHTA and CDR2 FQGNSA.

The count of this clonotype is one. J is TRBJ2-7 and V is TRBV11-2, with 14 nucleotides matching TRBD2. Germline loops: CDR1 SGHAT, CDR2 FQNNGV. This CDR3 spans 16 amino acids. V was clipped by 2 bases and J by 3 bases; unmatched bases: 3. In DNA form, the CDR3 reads TGTGCCAGCAGCTTACATGGGACTAGCGGGGGCTACGAGCAGTACTTC. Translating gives CASSLHGTSGGYEQYF.

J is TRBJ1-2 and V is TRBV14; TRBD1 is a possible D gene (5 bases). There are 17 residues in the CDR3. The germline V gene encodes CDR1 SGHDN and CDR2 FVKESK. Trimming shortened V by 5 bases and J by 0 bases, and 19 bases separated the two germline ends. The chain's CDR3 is CASSDRDRDPPNYGYTF. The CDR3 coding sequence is TGTGCCAGCAGCGACCGGGACCGCGATCCGCCTAACTATGGCTACACCTTC.

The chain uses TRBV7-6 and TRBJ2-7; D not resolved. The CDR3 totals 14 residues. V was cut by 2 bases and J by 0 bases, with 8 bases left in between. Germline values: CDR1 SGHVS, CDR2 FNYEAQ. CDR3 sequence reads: CASSLSEDSYEQYF. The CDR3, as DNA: TGTGCCAGCAGCTTATCGGAAGACTCCTACGAGCAGTACTTC.

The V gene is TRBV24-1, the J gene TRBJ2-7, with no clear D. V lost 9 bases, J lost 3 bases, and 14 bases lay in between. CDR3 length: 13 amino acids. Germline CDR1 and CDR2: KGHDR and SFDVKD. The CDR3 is CATSSRNNYEQYF. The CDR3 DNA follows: TGTGCCACCTCTTCCAGGAATAACTACGAGCAGTACTTC.

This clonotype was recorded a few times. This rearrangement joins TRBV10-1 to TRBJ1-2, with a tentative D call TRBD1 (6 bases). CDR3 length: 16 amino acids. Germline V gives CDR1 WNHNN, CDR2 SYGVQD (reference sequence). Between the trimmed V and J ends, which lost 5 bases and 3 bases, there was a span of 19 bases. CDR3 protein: CASSPTPGASDYGYTF. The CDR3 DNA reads TGCGCCAGCAGTCCTACCCCAGGGGCTTCCGACTATGGCTACACCTTC.

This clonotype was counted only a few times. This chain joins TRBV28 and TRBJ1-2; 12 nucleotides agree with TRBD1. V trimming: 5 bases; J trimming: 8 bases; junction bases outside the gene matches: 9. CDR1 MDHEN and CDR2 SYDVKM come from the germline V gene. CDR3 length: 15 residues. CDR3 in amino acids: CASSGVGQGAPGYTF. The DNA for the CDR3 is TGTGCCAGCAGTGGGGTGGGACAGGGGGCACCCGGCTACACCTTC.

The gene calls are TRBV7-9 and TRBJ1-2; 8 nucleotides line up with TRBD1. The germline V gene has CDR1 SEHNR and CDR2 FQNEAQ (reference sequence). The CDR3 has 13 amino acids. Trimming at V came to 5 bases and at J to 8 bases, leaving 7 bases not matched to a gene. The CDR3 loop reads CASSLGQDSGYTF. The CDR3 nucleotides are TGTGCCAGCAGCCTGGGACAGGACAGCGGCTACACCTTC.

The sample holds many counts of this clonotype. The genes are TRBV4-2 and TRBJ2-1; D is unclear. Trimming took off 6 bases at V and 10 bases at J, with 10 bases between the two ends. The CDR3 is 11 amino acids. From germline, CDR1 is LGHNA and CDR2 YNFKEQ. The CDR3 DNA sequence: TGTGCCAGCAGTCCTGGGCGGGAGCAGTTCTTC. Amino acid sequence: CASSPGREQFF.

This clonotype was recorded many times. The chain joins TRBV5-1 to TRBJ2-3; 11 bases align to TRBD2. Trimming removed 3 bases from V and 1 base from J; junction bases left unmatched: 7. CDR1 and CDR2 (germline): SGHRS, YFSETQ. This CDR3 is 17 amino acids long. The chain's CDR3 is CASSYLAGGAGTDTQYF. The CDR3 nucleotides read TGCGCCAGCAGCTACCTAGCGGGAGGCGCGGGCACAGATACGCAGTATTTT.

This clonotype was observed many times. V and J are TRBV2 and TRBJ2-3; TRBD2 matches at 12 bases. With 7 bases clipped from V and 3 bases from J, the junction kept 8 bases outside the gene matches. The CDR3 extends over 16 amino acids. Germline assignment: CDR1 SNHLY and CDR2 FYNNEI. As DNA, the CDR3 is TGTGCCAGCAATCTGTTCGGGACTAGCGGGACAGATACGCAGTATTTT. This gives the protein CASNLFGTSGTDTQYF.

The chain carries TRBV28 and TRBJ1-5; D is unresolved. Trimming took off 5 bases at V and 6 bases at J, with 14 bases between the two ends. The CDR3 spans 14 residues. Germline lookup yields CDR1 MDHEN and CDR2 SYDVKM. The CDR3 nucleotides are TGTGCCAGCAGTCCCGTTTCAATGGGTCAGCCCCAGCATTTT. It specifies CASSPVSMGQPQHF.

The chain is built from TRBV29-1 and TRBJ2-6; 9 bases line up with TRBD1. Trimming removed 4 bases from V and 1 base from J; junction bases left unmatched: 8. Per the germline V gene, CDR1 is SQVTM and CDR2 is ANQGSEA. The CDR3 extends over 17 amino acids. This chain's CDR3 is CSVVGDRALSGANVLTF. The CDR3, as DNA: TGCAGCGTTGTGGGGGACAGGGCACTATCTGGGGCCAACGTCCTGACTTTC.

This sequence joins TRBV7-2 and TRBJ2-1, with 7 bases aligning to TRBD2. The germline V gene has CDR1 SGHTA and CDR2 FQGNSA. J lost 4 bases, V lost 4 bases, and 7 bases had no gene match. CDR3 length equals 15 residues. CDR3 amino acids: CASSYTRGGYNEQFF. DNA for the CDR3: TGTGCCAGCAGCTACACTAGGGGAGGGTACAATGAGCAGTTCTTC.

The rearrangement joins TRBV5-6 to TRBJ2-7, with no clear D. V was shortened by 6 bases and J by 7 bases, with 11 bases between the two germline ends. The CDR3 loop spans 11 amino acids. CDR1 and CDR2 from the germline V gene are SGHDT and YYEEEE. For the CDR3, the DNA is TGTGCCAGCACCGCGACGGGTGAGCAGTACTTC. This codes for CASTATGEQYF.

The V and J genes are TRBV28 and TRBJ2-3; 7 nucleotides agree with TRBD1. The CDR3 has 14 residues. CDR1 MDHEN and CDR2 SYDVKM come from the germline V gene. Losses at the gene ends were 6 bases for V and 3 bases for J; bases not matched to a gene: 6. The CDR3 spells CASSLLDRTDTQYF. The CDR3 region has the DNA TGTGCCAGCAGCCTTCTGGACAGGACAGATACGCAGTATTTT.

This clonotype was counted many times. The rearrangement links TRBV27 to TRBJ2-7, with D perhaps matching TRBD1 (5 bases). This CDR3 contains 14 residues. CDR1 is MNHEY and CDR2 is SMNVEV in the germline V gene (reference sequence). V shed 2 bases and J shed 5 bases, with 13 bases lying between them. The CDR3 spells CASSLGTGANEQYF. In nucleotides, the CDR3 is TGTGCCAGCAGTTTAGGCACAGGAGCGAACGAGCAGTACTTC.

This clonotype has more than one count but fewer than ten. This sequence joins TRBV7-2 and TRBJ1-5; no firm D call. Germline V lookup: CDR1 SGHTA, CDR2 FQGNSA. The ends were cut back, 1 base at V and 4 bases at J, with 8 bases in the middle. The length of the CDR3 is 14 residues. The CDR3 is CASSLGGLNQPQHF. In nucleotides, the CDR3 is TGTGCCAGCAGCTTAGGAGGGTTGAATCAGCCCCAGCATTTT.

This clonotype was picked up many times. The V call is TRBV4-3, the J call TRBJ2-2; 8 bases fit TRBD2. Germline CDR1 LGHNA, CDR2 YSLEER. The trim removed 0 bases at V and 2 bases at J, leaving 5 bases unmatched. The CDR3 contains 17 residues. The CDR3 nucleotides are TGCGCCAGCAGCCAAGATCTACTAGCGGATAACACCGGGGAGCTGTTTTTT. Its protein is CASSQDLLADNTGELFF.

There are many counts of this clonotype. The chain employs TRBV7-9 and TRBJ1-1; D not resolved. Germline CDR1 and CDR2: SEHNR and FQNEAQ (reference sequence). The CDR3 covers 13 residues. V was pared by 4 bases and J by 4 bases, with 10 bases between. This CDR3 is CASSWTQSTEAFF. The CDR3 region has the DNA TGTGCCAGCAGCTGGACCCAGAGCACTGAAGCTTTCTTT.

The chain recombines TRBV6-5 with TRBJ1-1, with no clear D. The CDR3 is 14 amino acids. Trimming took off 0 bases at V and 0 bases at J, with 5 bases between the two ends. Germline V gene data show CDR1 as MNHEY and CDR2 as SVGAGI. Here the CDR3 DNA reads TGTGCCAGCAGTTACTCAGATATGAACACTGAAGCTTTCTTT. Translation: CASSYSDMNTEAFF.